Each of the 14 T cell receptor beta chains below was sequenced from the same sample in a study of T cells in Graves' hyperthyroidism and ophthalmopathy. There were TCR beta CDR3 regions amplified from RNA transcripts. HTBI primers were the set used in a first-round RT-PCR of the TCR CDR3. TCRdb recomputed calls from the multiplex PCR reads with MiXCR, one row per CDR3 protein. Of 500,000 or so distinct CDR3 sequences listed, about 16% are singletons. Source material: blood. These receptors were obtained from a woman in her thirties with Graves' ophthalmopathy.

This clonotype was observed many times. The chain is built from TRBV9 and TRBJ2-1, with 7 bases that match TRBD1. Trimming cost V 4 bases and J 8 bases; bases outside gene matches: 12. The CDR3 loop spans 15 amino acids. CDR1 and CDR2 (germline): SGDLS, YYNGEE. CDR3 residues: CASSLSGQLGDEQFF. As DNA, the CDR3 is TGTGCCAGCAGCTTATCGGGACAGTTGGGGGATGAGCAGTTCTTC.

The V gene is TRBV18, the J gene TRBJ2-3; D possibly corresponds to TRBD1 (6 bases). Between the trimmed V and J ends, which lost 0 bases and 2 bases, there was a span of 24 bases. CDR3 length: 20 amino acids. In germline, CDR1 is KGHSH, CDR2 LQKENI. The CDR3 nucleotides read TGTGCCAGCTCACCACCGCGGCAGGGGACCCGACACGGGTACACAGATACGCAGTATTTT. Protein product: CASSPPRQGTRHGYTDTQYF.

This clonotype was seen ten or more times. CDR3 coding DNA: TGTGCCAGCAGTTTCTCCGGGACAGGGAAGCCCCAGCATTTT. This encodes CASSFSGTGKPQHF. The chain joins TRBV6-1 to TRBJ1-5, with TRBD1 matching over 9 bases. Germline values: CDR1 MNHNS, CDR2 SASEGT. V lost 5 bases, J lost 8 bases, and 7 bases stayed unmatched. CDR3 length: 14 amino acids.

There are many counts of this clonotype. The DNA for the CDR3 is TGTGCCAGCAGCTCAAGCGGGGACCCCACAGATACGCAGTATTTT. As protein: CASSSSGDPTDTQYF. The V and J genes are TRBV11-3 and TRBJ2-3; TRBD2 agrees at 7 bases. V lost 4 bases to trimming and J lost 2 bases; unmatched junction nucleotides: 6. The CDR3 consists of 15 residues. Germline CDR1 and CDR2: SGHNT and YENEEA.

This clonotype appeared many times. The chain has TRBV9 and TRBJ2-7; 9 bases line up with TRBD1. The CDR3 spans 15 residues. J lost 3 bases, V lost 3 bases, and 7 bases had no gene match. Germline CDR1 is SGDLS and CDR2 is YYNGEE. The chain's CDR3 is CASSAGQGSYYEQYF. CDR3 coding DNA: TGTGCCAGCAGCGCAGGACAGGGGTCTTACTACGAGCAGTACTTC.

V is TRBV4-3 and J is TRBJ2-1; D gene ambiguous. CDR3 length: 16 amino acids. Trimming pared 0 bases from V and 2 bases from J, leaving 11 bases between. Looked up from germline, CDR1 is LGHNA and CDR2 is YSLEER. DNA of the CDR3: TGCGCCAGCAGCCAAGATTTAACGGGTACCTACAATGAGCAGTTCTTC. Its translation is CASSQDLTGTYNEQFF.

This clonotype came up many times. This chain connects TRBV7-2 to TRBJ2-7, with unresolved D. CDR1 and CDR2 from the germline V gene are SGHTA and FQGNSA. The V end was cut by 0 bases, the J end by 0 bases, with 6 bases between. The CDR3 is made up of 14 amino acids. CDR3 in DNA: TGTGCCAGCAGCTTAGCCCACAGCTCCTACGAGCAGTACTTC. It encodes CASSLAHSSYEQYF.

This clonotype was seen ten or more times. This sequence joins TRBV7-2 and TRBJ2-1; perhaps TRBD1 as D (6 bases). Germline loops: CDR1 SGHTA, CDR2 FQGNSA. V gave up 1 base and J gave up 8 bases, with 12 bases separating them. CDR3 length: 14 amino acids. The CDR3 DNA reads as TGTGCCAGCAGCTTAGTAGGGGGTACCTATGAGCAGTTCTTC. Residues: CASSLVGGTYEQFF.

This clonotype was observed a few times. The chain employs TRBV15 and TRBJ2-3; D perhaps matches TRBD1 (6 bases). V lost 9 bases to trimming and J lost 2 bases, with 21 bases between them. The CDR3 is 16 residues long. Germline CDR1 reads LNHNV; CDR2 reads YYDKDF (reference sequence). The CDR3 here is CATGAGQRRPTDTQYF. CDR3 in DNA: TGTGCCACGGGTGCCGGACAGAGAAGACCCACAGATACGCAGTATTTT.

The CDR3 DNA reads TGCAGTGCTAATACCGGGCCCTTTGCTGGCTACACCTTC. Translated, it gives CSANTGPFAGYTF. The chain links TRBV20-1 to TRBJ1-2; D gene uncertain. Germline V CDR1 and CDR2: DFQATT, SNEGSKA (reference sequence). The CDR3 runs to 13 residues. The V gene lost 4 bases and the J gene lost 7 bases, with 16 bases spanning the gap.

CDR3 in amino acids: CSAGTGTSGIRTGELFF. The CDR3 nucleotides read TGCAGTGCGGGGACCGGGACTAGCGGGATTCGCACCGGGGAGCTGTTTTTT. The V gene is TRBV20-1, the J gene TRBJ2-2, with 13 bases fitting TRBD2. Germline V gene data show CDR1 as DFQATT and CDR2 as SNEGSKA (reference sequence). J lost 4 bases, V lost 6 bases, and 11 bases had no gene match. The CDR3 has 17 residues.

The V and J genes are TRBV6-2 or TRBV6-3 and TRBJ2-3, with 9 positions matching TRBD2. Germline V gives CDR1 MNHEY, CDR2 SVGEGT. The CDR3 covers 15 residues. Trimming took 4 bases from V and 2 from J; bases not matched to a gene: 4. The CDR3 DNA follows: TGTGCCAGCAGTTCAACTAGCGGGCTCACAGATACGCAGTATTTT. Its protein product is CASSSTSGLTDTQYF.

The table lists this clonotype with a few counts. The chain combines TRBV10-1 with TRBJ2-7; D is possibly TRBD1 (6 bases). This CDR3 region has 15 residues. Trimming removed 1 base at V and 3 bases at J, with 13 bases between. The germline CDR1 and CDR2 sequences are WNHNN and SYGVQD (reference sequence). CDR3 DNA sequence: TGCGCCAGCAGTGAGTTAAGGCAGGGGAGCTACGAGCAGTACTTC. The encoded protein is CASSELRQGSYEQYF.

The V gene is TRBV27, the J gene TRBJ2-3, with TRBD2 identical over 10 bases. Losses at the gene ends were 7 bases for V and 10 bases for J; bases not matched to a gene: 17. This CDR3 is built from 16 residues. Germline V gene sequence: CDR1 MNHEY, CDR2 SMNVEV (reference sequence). In DNA, the CDR3 is TGTGCCAGCACTAACGGGGGTAGCGGGAGGTTCTCCCCGCAGTATTTT. It encodes CASTNGGSGRFSPQYF.